These 13 T cell receptor beta chains were all obtained from the same sample, sequenced in a study of PD-1 blockade in classical Hodgkin lymphoma. Data came from immunoSEQ multiplex PCR; TCRdb stores just in-frame clones and leaves some out. The profile shows under 80,000 clones, nearly 90% of them singletons. Time point of the sample: cycle 4 day 1 (C4D1), after 5 to 7 weeks of nivolumab. Relapse was seen in all patients after autologous stem cell transplantation, and brentuximab vedotin exposure was variable. The sample consisted of peripheral blood mononuclear cells (PBMCs), taken before the fourth cycle of nivolumab. Every receptor here comes from a human donor with classical Hodgkin lymphoma.

The chain is built from TRBV5-6 and TRBJ1-2, with a tentative D call TRBD1 (5 bases). The CDR3 spans 15 residues. V was pared by 1 base and J by 7 bases, with 17 bases between. Germline V gene lookup returns CDR1 SGHDT and CDR2 YYEEEE. The CDR3 coding sequence is TGTGCCAGCAGCTTGAGGGCGGGGGTTGTAGGTGGCTACACCTTC. It codes for CASSLRAGVVGGYTF.

The V call is TRBV9, the J call TRBJ2-3, with D hard to call. Germline CDR1 and CDR2: SGDLS and YYNGEE. V shed 4 bases and J shed 0 bases, with 6 bases lying between them. CDR3 length: 13 residues. In DNA, the CDR3 is TGTGCCAGCAGCCACCCCAGCACAGATACGCAGTATTTT. It is translated as CASSHPSTDTQYF.

This chain uses TRBV5-1 with TRBJ2-3; D is uncertain. CDR3 length: 14 residues. Between the trimmed V and J ends, which lost 6 bases and 0 bases, there was a span of 11 bases. CDR1 SGHRS and CDR2 YFSETQ come from the germline V gene. CDR3 region: CASNGFGSTDTQYF. In DNA form, the CDR3 reads TGCGCCAGCAACGGTTTCGGAAGCACAGATACGCAGTATTTT.

The chain joins TRBV28 to TRBJ2-7; possible D gene TRBD2, 5 bases. The CDR3 sequence is 14 residues long. Between the trimmed V and J ends, which lost 8 bases and 4 bases, there was a span of 18 bases. From germline, CDR1 is MDHEN and CDR2 SYDVKM. CDR3 coding DNA: TGTGCCAGCCTTCCCAACCGCGGCGGGTACGAGCAGTACTTC. Encoded protein: CASLPNRGGYEQYF.

DNA of the CDR3: TGCAGCGCACGGGGGGAGACTGAAGCTTTCTTT. It is translated as CSARGETEAFF. This chain uses TRBV29-1 with TRBJ1-1; D possibly corresponds to TRBD1 (5 bases). Trimming took 7 bases from V and 5 from J, leaving 11 bases between them. Germline V gives CDR1 SQVTM, CDR2 ANQGSEA. The CDR3 is made up of 11 amino acids. Full variable domain (missing parts from reference TRBV29-1 and TRBJ1-1): SAVISQKPSRDICQRGTSLTIQCQVDSQVTMMFWYRQQPGQSLTLIATANQGSEATYESGFVIDKFPISRPNLTFSTLTVSNMSPEDSSIYLCSARGETEAFFGQGTRLTVV.

V and J are TRBV5-1 and TRBJ2-1; D is tentatively TRBD1 or TRBD2 (6 bases each). CDR1 is SGHRS and CDR2 is YFSETQ in the germline V gene. This CDR3 comprises 15 residues. The ends were cut back, 4 bases at V and 9 bases at J, with 20 bases in the middle. CDR3 sequence reads: CASSPEGGYLGEQFF. The DNA for the CDR3 is TGCGCCAGCAGCCCGGAGGGGGGCTACCTGGGTGAGCAGTTCTTC. The full variable domain, rest sourced from reference TRBV5-1 and TRBJ2-1, is KAGVTQTPRYLIKTRGQQVTLSCSPISGHRSVSWYQQTPGQGLQFLFEYFSETQRNKGNFPGRFSGRQFSNSRSEMNVSTLELGDSALYLCASSPEGGYLGEQFFGPGTRLTVL.

This clone was seen a handful of times. The chain links TRBV5-1 to TRBJ2-2, with TRBD1 as a possible D gene (5 bases). The CDR3 sequence is 14 residues long. The V end lost 7 bases, the J end lost 1 base, and 11 bases lay between the germline ends. Germline CDR1 is SGHRS and CDR2 is YFSETQ. The chain's CDR3 is CASCETGNTGELFF. CDR3 coding DNA: TGCGCCAGCTGCGAAACAGGGAACACCGGGGAGCTGTTTTTT.

The chain has TRBV7-2 and TRBJ1-6; D is unclear. CDR1 is SGHTA and CDR2 is FQGNSA in the germline V gene. Trimming pared 5 bases from V and 13 bases from J, leaving 15 bases between. The CDR3 extends over 13 amino acids. In nucleotides, the CDR3 is TGTGCCAGCAGCCCCATCCCTATTCATCCCCTCCACTTT. Translation: CASSPIPIHPLHF.

The CDR3 nucleotides read TGTGCCAGCATCGAATCGGGTCGGAACTCACCCCTCCACTTT. Protein sequence: CASIESGRNSPLHF. This chain connects TRBV28 to TRBJ1-6; no definite D call. Per germline, CDR1 MDHEN and CDR2 SYDVKM. The CDR3 is made up of 14 amino acids. V lost 7 bases to trimming and J lost 10 bases, with 17 bases between them.

This chain links TRBV7-8 with TRBJ1-2; possibly TRBD1 for D (5 bases). The germline gives CDR1 SGHVS, CDR2 FQNEAQ. Between the trimmed V and J ends, which lost 1 base and 7 bases, there was a span of 28 bases. The CDR3 totals 19 residues. CDR3 in DNA: TGTGCCAGCAGCTTAGGACTGAGCTGGGGACCTAGTCCCCCGGGTGGCTACACCTTC. Encoded protein: CASSLGLSWGPSPPGGYTF.

The V gene is TRBV5-1, the J gene TRBJ2-7; TRBD1 agrees at 7 bases. Germline loops: CDR1 SGHRS, CDR2 YFSETQ. J lost 3 bases, V lost 4 bases, and 7 bases had no gene match. The CDR3 is 14 residues long. CDR3: CASSLPTGDYEQYF. The CDR3 nucleotides are TGCGCCAGCAGCCTACCTACAGGGGACTACGAGCAGTACTTC.

The V call is TRBV5-1, the J call TRBJ2-2; 7 positions agree with TRBD1. The CDR3 totals 15 residues. J gave up 5 bases and V 1 base, and 5 bases lay outside the gene matches. CDR1 is SGHRS, CDR2 YFSETQ, per germline. The CDR3 reads CASSLWTGTTGELFF. CDR3 DNA sequence: TGCGCCAGCAGCTTGTGGACAGGCACTACCGGGGAGCTGTTTTTT. Complete variable domain (other parts from reference TRBV5-1 and TRBJ2-2): KAGVTQTPRYLIKTRGQQVTLSCSPISGHRSVSWYQQTPGQGLQFLFEYFSETQRNKGNFPGRFSGRQFSNSRSEMNVSTLELGDSALYLCASSLWTGTTGELFFGEGSRLTVL.

The V call is TRBV5-1, the J call TRBJ2-3; D possibly corresponds to TRBD2 (6 bases). This CDR3 has 14 amino acids. V was cut by 2 bases and J by 6 bases, with 13 bases left in between. Germline V gene sequence: CDR1 SGHRS, CDR2 YFSETQ. Written as DNA, the CDR3 is TGCGCCAGCAGCTTTGGGCCGGGGGTGGATACGCAGTATTTT. It translates to CASSFGPGVDTQYF.